The 27 T cell receptor beta chains below all came from one sample that was sequenced in a study of T cell responses to AZD1222 COVID-19 vaccine (dated by TCRdb to the early 2020s). Taken with the paper, the label for time point translates to: about 28 days (+/-7) after the second vaccine dose. To prepare the library, the immunoSEQ multiplex PCR assay was applied. TCRdb obtained this table from immuneACCESS and retained in-frame rearrangements with V and J assigned. These tables miss some clones; where compared with another copy, unresolved V genes account for less than half of the shortfall, and the remainder is unexplained. Present in this sample are approximately 180,000 clones, around 90% of which were seen just once. The top ten clonotypes cover more than 25% of the sample. Source: peripheral blood, taken 28 days after the second AZD1222 dose. These receptors all come from an adult who received the AZD1222 COVID-19 vaccine.

This sequence joins TRBV28 and TRBJ2-3; no reliable D call. Deletions cut 6 bases from V and 3 bases from J, with 13 bases between. This CDR3 is built from 14 residues. CDR1 MDHEN and CDR2 SYDVKM come from the germline V gene. The CDR3 here is CASRVEPATDTQYF. The CDR3 DNA reads TGTGCCAGCAGGGTAGAGCCCGCAACAGATACGCAGTATTTT.

V and J are TRBV7-3 and TRBJ2-5, with TRBD1 as a possible D gene (7 bases). Looked up from germline, CDR1 is SGHTA and CDR2 is FQGTGA. There are 14 residues in the CDR3. V shed 3 bases and J shed 3 bases, with 11 bases lying between them. The CDR3 here is CASSFQGGEETQYF. CDR3 nucleotide sequence: TGTGCCAGCAGCTTCCAGGGGGGAGAAGAGACCCAGTACTTC.

The chain has TRBV19 and TRBJ2-3; tentatively, D is TRBD1 (6 bases). Germline loops: CDR1 LNHDA, CDR2 SQIVND (reference sequence). The CDR3 covers 14 residues. The V gene lost 9 bases and the J gene lost 3 bases, with 16 bases spanning the gap. The CDR3 region has the DNA TGTGCCAGCGATCCGGGACATTCGACAGATACGCAGTATTTT. It yields the protein CASDPGHSTDTQYF.

The V gene is TRBV5-1, the J gene TRBJ2-7, with D possibly being TRBD1 (5 bases). Trimming stripped 0 bases from V and 7 bases from J, with 14 bases between. This CDR3 contains 14 residues. Germline V gene lookup returns CDR1 SGHRS and CDR2 YFSETQ. Written as DNA, the CDR3 is TGCGCCAGCAGCTTGGACAGGCCCTCTGTAGAGCAGTACTTC. This translates into CASSLDRPSVEQYF.

This chain uses TRBV5-6 with TRBJ2-2; TRBD1 might be the D (6 bases). CDR1 SGHDT and CDR2 YYEEEE come from the germline V gene. The CDR3 has 15 amino acids. V was pared by 4 bases and J by 3 bases, with 13 bases between. The CDR3 is CASSLTGGDTGELFF. In nucleotides, the CDR3 is TGTGCCAGCAGCCTGACAGGAGGAGACACCGGGGAGCTGTTTTTT.

This clone has only one observation. V is TRBV30 and J is TRBJ2-5; D unclear. The V gene lost 0 bases and the J gene lost 4 bases, with 12 bases spanning the gap. The germline V gene encodes CDR1 GTSNPN and CDR2 SVGIG (reference sequence). The CDR3 totals 14 residues. CDR3 nucleotide sequence: TGTGCCTGGAGTGTAGGCCAGGCCGGAGAGACCCAGTACTTC. Protein sequence: CAWSVGQAGETQYF.

This clone was detected a few times. This rearrangement joins TRBV6-2 or TRBV6-3 to TRBJ1-5; D is possibly TRBD1 (5 bases). CDR1 is MNHEY, CDR2 SVGEGT, per germline. CDR3 length equals 14 residues. V was shortened by 6 bases and J by 4 bases, with 13 bases between the two germline ends. Here the CDR3 DNA reads TGTGCCAGCAGCCGAGGGACTGTTAATCAGCCCCAGCATTTT. Protein product: CASSRGTVNQPQHF.

The chain is built from TRBV2 and TRBJ1-1, with D unresolved. V gave up 6 bases and J gave up 10 bases, with 9 bases separating them. CDR3 size: 10 residues. The germline V gene has CDR1 SNHLY and CDR2 FYNNEI. CDR3 loop: CASRGAGAFF. The CDR3 region has the DNA TGTGCCAGCAGGGGAGCGGGAGCTTTCTTT.

The chain couples TRBV25-1 to TRBJ2-7; the D gene is possibly TRBD1 (6 bases). Trimming took off 6 bases at V and 3 bases at J, with 12 bases between the two ends. The CDR3 is 13 amino acids. Germline loops: CDR1 MGHDK, CDR2 SYGVNS. CDR3 residues: CASRGQMHYEQYF. The CDR3, as DNA: TGTGCCAGCAGAGGACAGATGCACTACGAGCAGTACTTC.

The chain links TRBV6-5 to TRBJ1-2, with TRBD1 matching over 8 bases. This CDR3 contains 15 residues. After removal of 5 bases from V and 4 bases from J, the junction contained 9 bases not matched to a gene. Looked up from germline, CDR1 is MNHEY and CDR2 is SVGAGI. CDR3 in DNA: TGTGCCAGCAGTCCTACCTTCGGACAGGGCTATGGCTACACCTTC. Translation gives CASSPTFGQGYGYTF.

The chain carries TRBV27 and TRBJ2-1, with TRBD2 matching over 13 bases. Germline CDR1 reads MNHEY; CDR2 reads SMNVEV (reference sequence). The CDR3 consists of 15 residues. Trimming cost V 5 bases and J 6 bases; bases outside gene matches: 4. The CDR3 coding sequence is TGTGCCAGCAGTCCCGGACTAGCGGGAGTCAATGAGCAGTTCTTC. Translating gives CASSPGLAGVNEQFF.

V gene TRBV5-1 combines with J gene TRBJ2-1, with 10 nucleotides matching TRBD2. The germline gives CDR1 SGHRS, CDR2 YFSETQ. CDR3 size: 15 residues. Trimming at V came to 0 bases and at J to 15 bases, leaving 12 bases not matched to a gene. Written as DNA, the CDR3 is TGCGCCAGCAGCTTGGCGAGCGGGAGGGCCCGCGGGGTGTTCTTC. Its protein is CASSLASGRARGVFF.

The chain links TRBV19 to TRBJ2-2; D is uncertain. CDR1 and CDR2 (germline): LNHDA, SQIVND (reference sequence). This CDR3 comprises 14 residues. V was shortened by 1 base and J by 6 bases, with 9 bases between the two germline ends. The CDR3 region is CASSIGDRSGELFF. For the CDR3, the DNA is TGTGCCAGTAGTATAGGGGATAGGTCCGGGGAGCTGTTTTTT.

This sequence joins TRBV3-1 (or the pseudogene TRBV3-2) and TRBJ2-4; D is possibly TRBD2 (5 bases). Germline V gene sequence: CDR1 LGHDT, CDR2 YNNKEL (reference sequence). This CDR3 is 16 amino acids long. V was shortened by 1 base and J by 0 bases, with 10 bases between the two germline ends. CDR3 region: CASSQVLGLAKNIQYF. In nucleotides, the CDR3 is TGTGCCAGCAGCCAAGTGCTTGGACTAGCCAAAAACATTCAGTACTTC.

This chain uses TRBV4-3 with TRBJ2-1; tentative D call: TRBD1 (6 bases). Germline values: CDR1 LGHNA, CDR2 YSLEER. The CDR3 runs to 14 residues. Trimming shortened V by 1 base and J by 6 bases, and 10 bases separated the two germline ends. The CDR3 region is CASSQGGRGNEQFF. The CDR3 DNA sequence: TGCGCCAGCAGCCAAGGGGGCAGGGGCAATGAGCAGTTCTTC.

The chain links TRBV28 to TRBJ1-5; 12 bases are a match to TRBD1. Germline lookup yields CDR1 MDHEN and CDR2 SYDVKM. Trimming removed 5 bases from V and 6 bases from J; junction bases left unmatched: 5. CDR3 length: 15 residues. The CDR3 here is CASSTGTGGGQPQHF. CDR3 nucleotides: TGTGCCAGCAGTACCGGGACAGGGGGCGGTCAGCCCCAGCATTTT.

Here the CDR3 reads CASSLEQGGNTEAFF. The DNA for the CDR3 is TGTGCCAGCAGCTTAGAACAGGGGGGGAACACTGAAGCTTTCTTT. V and J are TRBV7-9 and TRBJ1-1, with 8 bases matching TRBD1. V shed 1 base and J 1 base; nucleotides not matched to a gene: 2. The CDR3 is 15 amino acids. The germline gives CDR1 SEHNR, CDR2 FQNEAQ (reference sequence).

In this sample, this clone turned up once. The chain uses TRBV6-6 and TRBJ2-6, with 10 bases matching TRBD1. V shed 5 bases, J shed 0 bases, and the junction held 13 bases outside the gene matches. The CDR3 is made up of 20 amino acids. Per the germline V gene, CDR1 is MNHNY and CDR2 is SVGAGI (reference sequence). This CDR3 is CASSLTLPGQGISGANVLTF. The CDR3 region has the DNA TGTGCCAGCAGTCTCACACTCCCGGGACAGGGGATCTCTGGGGCCAACGTCCTGACTTTC.

Turning to this clone: This same CDR3 is encoded by further DNA sequences in the sample. This rearrangement joins TRBV6-5 to TRBJ1-4, with a weak D call TRBD1 (5 bases). The CDR3 is 14 amino acids. Trimming took 2 bases from V and 3 from J, leaving 7 bases between them. Germline lookup yields CDR1 MNHEY and CDR2 SVGAGI. The CDR3, as DNA: TGTGCCAGCAGTTACGGGGGTGCTAATGAAAAACTGTTTTTT. Amino acid sequence: CASSYGGANEKLFF.

The chain employs TRBV6-5 and TRBJ1-6; TRBD1 aligns across 9 bases. The germline V gene encodes CDR1 MNHEY and CDR2 SVGAGI. V dropped 6 bases and J dropped 9; count of bases not matched to a gene: 6. The CDR3 sequence is 14 residues long. CDR3 region: CASSPDRGGSPLHF. The CDR3 DNA sequence: TGTGCCAGCAGCCCCGACAGGGGGGGTTCACCCCTCCACTTT.

This chain joins TRBV9 and TRBJ2-3; 8 bases map to TRBD1. The CDR3 runs 15 residues. V was pared by 1 base and J by 1 base, with 2 bases of the junction left unmatched. CDR1 and CDR2 (germline): SGDLS, YYNGEE. The CDR3 sequence is CASSVLGQGTDTQYF. The DNA for the CDR3 is TGTGCCAGCAGCGTATTGGGACAGGGCACAGATACGCAGTATTTT.

The chain combines TRBV5-4 with TRBJ1-1; no reliable D call. Trimming shortened V by 0 bases and J by 0 bases, and 3 bases separated the two germline ends. This CDR3 has 13 residues. Germline values: CDR1 SGHNT, CDR2 YYREEE (reference sequence). The CDR3 sequence is CASSLGLNTEAFF. Here the CDR3 DNA reads TGTGCCAGCAGCTTGGGATTGAACACTGAAGCTTTCTTT.

The chain employs TRBV7-2 and TRBJ2-3; D call uncertain. Germline CDR1 is SGHTA and CDR2 is FQGNSA. Trimming left V 1 base short and J 4 bases short, with 6 bases between. The CDR3 consists of 13 residues. The CDR3 sequence is CASSLVVSDTQYF. CDR3 nucleotide sequence: TGTGCCAGCAGCTTAGTGGTGTCAGATACGCAGTATTTT. The variable domain in full, with the rest retrieved from reference TRBV7-2 and TRBJ2-3, is GAGVSQSPSNKVTEKGKDVELRCDPISGHTALYWYRQSLGQGLEFLIYFQGNSAPDKSGLPSDRFSAERTGGSVSTLTIQRTQQEDSAVYLCASSLVVSDTQYFGPGTRLTVL.

The chain combines TRBV18 with TRBJ1-1, with TRBD1 as a possible D gene (5 bases). V was clipped by 4 bases and J by 6 bases, with 12 bases between them. CDR3 length equals 13 residues. Germline CDR1 and CDR2: KGHSH and LQKENI. CDR3 loop: CASSLDGAPEAFF. CDR3 in DNA: TGTGCCAGCTCACTTGACGGGGCCCCTGAAGCTTTCTTT.

The chain combines TRBV21-1 with TRBJ2-7; TRBD2, the D gene given by the table, was not confirmed from the DNA. TRBV21-1 is a listed pseudogene. The CDR3 length is 15 residues. CDR3 DNA sequence: TGTGCCAGCAGCAAATCGGTGGAGGGGCCCTACGAGCAGTACTTC. The encoded protein is CASSKSVEGPYEQYF.

This chain joins TRBV18 and TRBJ1-4; the D is unclear. CDR1 and CDR2 (germline): KGHSH, LQKENI. CDR3 length equals 15 residues. With 2 bases removed from V and 0 bases from J, the gap between germline ends came to 7 bases. CDR3 amino acids: CASSPGRATNEKLFF. The CDR3 DNA sequence: TGTGCCAGCTCACCAGGGAGAGCAACTAATGAAAAACTGTTTTTT. Filled out from reference TRBV18 and TRBJ1-4, the complete variable domain reads NAGVMQNPRHLVRRRGQEARLRCSPMKGHSHVYWYRQLPEEGLKFMVYLQKENIIDESGMPKERFSAEFPKEGPSILRIQQVVRGDSAAYFCASSPGRATNEKLFFGSGTQLSVL.

V is TRBV6-5 and J is TRBJ2-1, with D perhaps matching TRBD1 (6 bases). CDR3 size: 14 residues. Trimming pared 10 bases from V and 0 bases from J, leaving 13 bases between. Germline CDR1 reads MNHEY; CDR2 reads SVGAGI. The CDR3 DNA follows: TGTGCCACCAGGGGTGTTTACTCCTACAATGAGCAGTTCTTC. Its protein is CATRGVYSYNEQFF.